A single sample gave rise to the 27 T cell receptor beta chains below, sequenced in a study of blood T cell repertoires in COVID-19. The method was immunoSEQ multiplex PCR; TCRdb's version includes in-frame clones alone and lacks a portion of them. The sample consists of under 95,000 clones, about nine tenths of them appearing once. Source material: peripheral blood. These receptor sequences come from an elderly man in a cohort sampled during active COVID-19.

The V gene is TRBV20-1, the J gene TRBJ1-5; the D gene is possibly TRBD1 (6 bases). Between the trimmed V and J ends, which lost 3 bases and 5 bases, there was a span of 14 bases. This CDR3 contains 14 residues. Germline V gene data show CDR1 as DFQATT and CDR2 as SNEGSKA (reference sequence). The chain's CDR3 is CSASKQGLDQPQHF. The CDR3 DNA follows: TGCAGTGCTAGTAAACAGGGATTGGATCAGCCCCAGCATTTT.

The chain recombines TRBV6-6 with TRBJ1-2; 8 nucleotides line up with TRBD1. The CDR3 is 16 residues long. Germline V gives CDR1 MNHNY, CDR2 SVGAGI (reference sequence). Trimming at V came to 6 bases and at J to 4 bases, leaving 13 bases not matched to a gene. This CDR3 reads CASSLPGQASGYGYTF. The CDR3 DNA is TGTGCCAGCAGCTTACCGGGACAGGCTTCGGGCTATGGCTACACCTTC.

The chain employs TRBV6-6 and TRBJ2-5; D ambiguous. The CDR3 has 16 residues. V was cut by 2 bases and J by 3 bases, with 16 bases left in between. The germline V gene encodes CDR1 MNHNY and CDR2 SVGAGI (reference sequence). The CDR3 DNA reads TGTGCCAGCAGTTACGCACCAGGCCAGTTAAAAGAGACCCAGTACTTC. Protein: CASSYAPGQLKETQYF.

This sequence joins TRBV18 and TRBJ2-5, with TRBD2 matching 7 bases. The germline CDR1 and CDR2 sequences are KGHSH and LQKENI. The CDR3 extends over 15 amino acids. With V trimmed by 6 bases and J by 1 base, 8 bases remained unmatched. CDR3 residues: CASSTFGGGQETQYF. The CDR3 nucleotides read TGTGCCAGCTCCACCTTTGGCGGGGGCCAAGAGACCCAGTACTTC. Full variable domain (rest looked up from reference TRBV18 and TRBJ2-5): NAGVMQNPRHLVRRRGQEARLRCSPMKGHSHVYWYRQLPEEGLKFMVYLQKENIIDESGMPKERFSAEFPKEGPSILRIQQVVRGDSAAYFCASSTFGGGQETQYFGPGTRLLVL.

V and J are TRBV5-1 and TRBJ2-7, with TRBD1 matching over 10 bases. Germline V lookup: CDR1 SGHRS, CDR2 YFSETQ. The CDR3 length is 16 residues. V lost 3 bases to trimming and J lost 2 bases; unmatched junction nucleotides: 8. The chain's CDR3 is CASSSGQGIATYEQYF. The CDR3 coding sequence is TGCGCCAGCAGCTCGGGACAGGGGATTGCGACCTACGAGCAGTACTTC.

V usage is TRBV5-4 and J usage is TRBJ2-3, with 11 bases identical to TRBD2. The CDR3 extends over 15 amino acids. CDR1 and CDR2 from the germline V gene are SGHNT and YYREEE (reference sequence). With V trimmed by 5 bases and J by 4 bases, 6 bases remained unmatched. CDR3 residues: CASSSGTSGSDTQYF. In DNA form, the CDR3 reads TGTGCCAGCAGTTCCGGGACTAGCGGATCAGATACGCAGTATTTT.

The chain joins TRBV5-6 to TRBJ1-4, with D tentatively TRBD1 (6 bases). Between the trimmed V and J ends, which lost 5 bases and 8 bases, there was a span of 16 bases. The CDR3 is 14 residues long. The germline CDR1 and CDR2 sequences are SGHDT and YYEEEE. For the CDR3, the DNA is TGTGCCAGCAGGAGGGGGTTCGGGCAGGAAAAACTGTTTTTT. Its protein is CASRRGFGQEKLFF. Variable domain in full (rest from reference TRBV5-6 and TRBJ1-4): DAGVTQSPTHLIKTRGQQVTLRCSPKSGHDTVSWYQQALGQGPQFIFQYYEEEERQRGNFPDRFSGHQFPNYSSELNVNALLLGDSALYLCASRRGFGQEKLFFGSGTQLSVL.

The chain employs TRBV28 and TRBJ2-2, with 9 bases lining up with TRBD2. V gave up 6 bases and J gave up 3 bases; unmatched junction bases: 2. Per germline, CDR1 MDHEN and CDR2 SYDVKM. CDR3 length: 14 amino acids. CDR3 residues: CASRIAGDTGELFF. CDR3 in DNA: TGTGCCAGCAGGATAGCGGGGGACACCGGGGAGCTGTTTTTT.

This chain links TRBV7-2 with TRBJ2-7; TRBD2 matches 7 bases. The CDR3 sequence is 15 residues long. Per the germline V gene, CDR1 is SGHTA and CDR2 is FQGNSA. Trimming at V came to 5 bases and at J to 5 bases, leaving 12 bases not matched to a gene. The CDR3 DNA follows: TGTGCCAGCAGCCCCCAGGTACTAGCGCCTAACGAGCAGTACTTC. It is translated as CASSPQVLAPNEQYF.

This clone was counted a few times. The chain employs TRBV5-1 and TRBJ2-7; 8 nucleotides align to TRBD1. The V and J ends lost 4 bases and 3 bases, in that order; junction bases with no gene match: 12. The CDR3 covers 16 residues. Germline V gene data show CDR1 as SGHRS and CDR2 as YFSETQ. CDR3 residues: CASSPYQGAVIYEQYF. CDR3 in DNA: TGCGCCAGCAGCCCTTATCAGGGGGCGGTAATCTACGAGCAGTACTTC. Drawing the rest from reference TRBV5-1 and TRBJ2-7, the complete variable domain is KAGVTQTPRYLIKTRGQQVTLSCSPISGHRSVSWYQQTPGQGLQFLFEYFSETQRNKGNFPGRFSGRQFSNSRSEMNVSTLELGDSALYLCASSPYQGAVIYEQYFGPGTRLTVT.

The chain employs TRBV7-9 and TRBJ2-3, with D possibly being TRBD2 (5 bases). The CDR3 length is 15 residues. Germline loops: CDR1 SEHNR, CDR2 FQNEAQ (reference sequence). Trimming took 0 bases from V and 0 from J, leaving 7 bases between them. The CDR3 here is CASSLAAASTDTQYF. The CDR3 region has the DNA TGTGCCAGCAGCTTAGCAGCGGCTAGCACAGATACGCAGTATTTT.

The gene calls are TRBV19 and TRBJ2-7; 13 positions agree with TRBD2. V dropped 4 bases and J dropped 4; count of bases not matched to a gene: 4. The CDR3 totals 15 residues. CDR1 is LNHDA, CDR2 SQIVND, per germline (reference sequence). The CDR3 protein is CASSTLAGGRYEQYF. In DNA, the CDR3 is TGTGCCAGTAGTACACTAGCGGGGGGGCGGTACGAGCAGTACTTC.

The rearrangement uses TRBV23-1 and TRBJ2-7; a possible D gene is TRBD1 (5 bases). TRBV23-1 is reported as an ORF; its role is uncertain. The CDR3 is 13 amino acids. V was shortened by 2 bases and J by 6 bases, with 11 bases between the two germline ends. The CDR3 nucleotides read TGCGCCAGCAGTCAAGCTCAGGGTTTCGAGCAGTACGTC. The encoded protein is CASSQAQGFEQYV.

The chain couples TRBV2 to TRBJ2-7; 12 bases map to TRBD2. The CDR3 loop spans 17 amino acids. Germline V gene data show CDR1 as SNHLY and CDR2 as FYNNEI. V shed 6 bases and J 2 bases; nucleotides not matched to a gene: 11. This CDR3 is CASSLGPTSGGTYEQYV. The CDR3 coding sequence is TGTGCCAGCAGCCTCGGACCGACTAGCGGGGGTACCTACGAGCAGTACGTC.

The genes are TRBV14 and TRBJ1-2; D remains unclear. This CDR3 comprises 15 residues. Germline V lookup: CDR1 SGHDN, CDR2 FVKESK. V was trimmed by 6 bases and J by 4 bases, leaving 18 bases between them. CDR3: CASSQLASAAYGYTF. As DNA, the CDR3 is TGTGCCAGCAGTCAACTGGCGTCAGCGGCCTATGGCTACACCTTC.

CDR3: CASSGIRGNGELFF. The CDR3 DNA is TGTGCCAGCAGCGGGATCCGGGGGAACGGGGAGCTGTTTTTT. The J gene is TRBJ2-2, the V gene TRBV5-4; tentative D call: TRBD2 (6 bases). Trimming left V 4 bases short and J 7 bases short, with 14 bases between. This CDR3 has 14 residues. Germline V gives CDR1 SGHNT, CDR2 YYREEE (reference sequence). The full variable domain, completed using reference TRBV5-4 and TRBJ2-2, is ETGVTQSPTHLIKTRGQQVTLRCSSQSGHNTVSWYQQALGQGPQFIFQYYREEENGRGNFPPRFSGLQFPNYSSELNVNALELDDSALYLCASSGIRGNGELFFGEGSRLTVL.

The chain has TRBV6-1 and TRBJ1-6, with D uncertain. The germline V gene has CDR1 MNHNS and CDR2 SASEGT. The V end lost 2 bases, the J end lost 9 bases, and 11 bases lay between the germline ends. CDR3 size: 14 residues. The chain's CDR3 is CASSESRGSSPLHF. The CDR3 DNA reads as TGTGCCAGCAGTGAATCCCGGGGAAGTTCACCCCTCCACTTT.

V gene TRBV4-2 combines with J gene TRBJ2-3; D might be TRBD2 (6 bases). CDR1 and CDR2 from the germline V gene are LGHNA and YNFKEQ. The V end was cut by 0 bases, the J end by 6 bases, with 10 bases between. CDR3 length equals 14 residues. Written as DNA, the CDR3 is TGTGCCAGCAGCCAAGATAGGGGACTCGATACGCAGTATTTT. Protein sequence: CASSQDRGLDTQYF.

The chain joins TRBV6-4 to TRBJ1-1; 7 bases are shared with TRBD1. Trimming removed 4 bases from V and 5 bases from J; junction bases left unmatched: 10. CDR1 is MRHNA, CDR2 SNTAGT, per germline. The CDR3 has 15 residues. This chain's CDR3 is CASSVERGRGTEAFF. The DNA for the CDR3 is TGTGCCAGCAGTGTGGAGAGGGGGCGCGGGACTGAAGCTTTCTTT.

The V call is TRBV9, the J call TRBJ2-5; possibly TRBD1 for D (6 bases). V was cut by 4 bases and J by 2 bases, with 12 bases left in between. This CDR3 is built from 14 residues. Germline CDR1 is SGDLS and CDR2 is YYNGEE. The CDR3 DNA sequence: TGTGCCAGCAGCCCCGGACAGTCTCAAGAGACCCAGTACTTC. It yields the protein CASSPGQSQETQYF.

In DNA form, the CDR3 reads TGCGCCAGCAGGTTGACACCCCCAGGATCACCCCTCCACTTT. Encoded protein: CASRLTPPGSPLHF. J is TRBJ1-6 and V is TRBV5-1; no firm D call. Looked up from germline, CDR1 is SGHRS and CDR2 is YFSETQ. The CDR3 runs to 14 residues. V was trimmed by 5 bases and J by 10 bases, leaving 16 bases between them.

The J gene is TRBJ1-1, the V gene TRBV6-2 or TRBV6-3, with a possible D match to TRBD1 (5 bases). The CDR3 contains 16 residues. Germline V gene sequence: CDR1 MNHEY, CDR2 SVGEGT. V gave up 7 bases and J gave up 2 bases, with 20 bases separating them. The CDR3 bases are TGTGCCAGCACCCCTCACCGGACACACAGAAACACTGAAGCTTTCTTT. It translates to CASTPHRTHRNTEAFF.

The chain employs TRBV4-3 and TRBJ2-4; 8 bases fit TRBD1. Per the germline V gene, CDR1 is LGHNA and CDR2 is YSLEER. The trim removed 2 bases at V and 3 bases at J, leaving 6 bases unmatched. This CDR3 region has 16 residues. CDR3 residues: CASSQTGGLGKNIQYF. The CDR3 DNA follows: TGCGCCAGCAGCCAAACAGGGGGTTTAGGCAAAAACATTCAGTACTTC.

V usage is TRBV28 and J usage is TRBJ1-1; tentatively, D is TRBD1 (6 bases). V dropped 2 bases and J dropped 5 bases, with 12 bases sitting between them. The CDR3 spans 14 residues. CDR1 and CDR2 from the germline V gene are MDHEN and SYDVKM. The CDR3 sequence: CASSLPGVWTEAFF. CDR3 in DNA: TGTGCCAGCAGTTTACCAGGGGTTTGGACTGAAGCTTTCTTT.

The table lists this clone with a few counts. The rearrangement uses TRBV20-1 and TRBJ1-2; the D gene is possibly TRBD1 (6 bases). Germline V gene sequence: CDR1 DFQATT, CDR2 SNEGSKA (reference sequence). Trimming took 3 bases from V and 6 from J, leaving 11 bases between them. The CDR3 runs 12 residues. As DNA, the CDR3 is TGCAGTGCTAGTATAGCAGGGGATGGCTACACCTTC. This codes for CSASIAGDGYTF.

The V and J genes are TRBV5-8 and TRBJ2-3; D may be TRBD2 (5 bases). V lost 3 bases, J lost 2 bases, and 16 bases lay in between. CDR3 length: 16 amino acids. Germline assignment: CDR1 SGHTS and CDR2 YDEGEE. The CDR3 DNA sequence: TGTGCCAGCAGCTCCCACTTCTCGGGGTCCACAGATACGCAGTATTTT. It codes for CASSSHFSGSTDTQYF.

This chain uses TRBV11-2 with TRBJ2-3, with D maybe TRBD2 (5 bases). Germline V gene data show CDR1 as SGHAT and CDR2 as FQNNGV. The CDR3 is 13 residues long. With 0 bases removed from V and 9 bases from J, the gap between germline ends came to 10 bases. Written as DNA, the CDR3 is TGTGCCAGCAGCTTAGATAGGGAGAGGACGCAGTATTTT. Amino acid sequence: CASSLDRERTQYF. Filled out from reference TRBV11-2 and TRBJ2-3, the complete variable domain reads EAGVAQSPRYKIIEKRQSVAFWCNPISGHATLYWYQQILGQGPKLLIQFQNNGVVDDSQLPKDRFSAERLKGVDSTLKIQPAKLEDSAVYLCASSLDRERTQYFGPGTRLTVL.